The clone carrying this T cell receptor beta chain has just a few counts. The target antigen is unknown. The CDR3 has 13 residues. Germline CDR1 and CDR2: LGHNA and YNFKEQ. Trimming cost V 4 bases and J 4 bases, with 8 bases left between them. Unique molecular identifiers featured in how the TCRbeta library was prepared. A single record per CDR3 protein comes from TCRdb applying MiXCR to the PCR reads. The data hold fewer than 550,000 distinct CDR3 sequences, with more than 9% observed a single time. The data derive from a study of T-cell reconstitution after alpha-beta-depleted transplantation in children. Study-wide results and caveats: High day-60 TCRbeta diversity in some patients came from surviving recipient T cells and thymic progenitors. One year post-transplant, T-cell counts and diversity were largely derived from T cells produced anew. Several hundred expanded graft clones reportedly supplied alpha-beta T cells about two months after transplant.

V and J are TRBV4-2 and TRBJ2-1; no reliable D call. The material sequenced was PBMCs, taken before TCRalphabeta/CD19-depleted stem cell transplant. This TCR came from a child aged 2 to 10 with inherited bone marrow failure, due to receive a stem cell transplant. The chain's CDR3 is CASSPPQYNEQFF. The CDR3 DNA is TGTGCCAGCAGCCCGCCTCAGTACAATGAGCAGTTCTTC.